This entry lists 8 T cell receptor beta chains sequenced from one sample in a study of T cells in localized non-small cell lung cancer. Measured with immunoSEQ multiplex PCR; TCRdb has only the in-frame clones, and not every one. The sample holds approximately 43,000 clones, more than 70% seen once. The source material was peripheral blood, sampled before any cancer treatment. The receptors originated from a female donor aged 60 or older with stage I squamous cell lung carcinoma.

The gene calls are TRBV4-3 and TRBJ2-3; 7 bases match TRBD1. In germline, CDR1 is LGHNA, CDR2 YSLEER. The CDR3 covers 15 residues. J lost 8 bases, V lost 3 bases, and 11 bases had no gene match. CDR3 sequence: CASSQMTGMRSTQYF. The CDR3 DNA is TGCGCCAGCAGCCAGATGACAGGGATGAGAAGTACGCAGTATTTT.

The V and J genes are TRBV7-2 and TRBJ2-3; 7 bases are a match to TRBD1. The CDR3 runs 19 residues. Germline CDR1 SGHTA, CDR2 FQGNSA. The V gene end was trimmed by 2 bases and the J gene end by 0 bases; junction bases not matched to a gene: 14. The CDR3 protein is CASSLTYVERGPSTDTQYF. The CDR3 nucleotides read TGTGCCAGCAGCTTAACGTATGTAGAGAGGGGGCCTAGCACAGATACGCAGTATTTT.

V gene TRBV7-2 combines with J gene TRBJ2-1; D is uncertain. Germline CDR1 is SGHTA and CDR2 is FQGNSA. The CDR3 totals 12 residues. V was shortened by 2 bases and J by 6 bases, with 5 bases between the two germline ends. DNA for the CDR3: TGTGCCAGCAGCTTACAGCGCAATGAGCAGTTCTTC. Translating gives CASSLQRNEQFF.

The genes are TRBV19 and TRBJ2-2; no definite D call. The CDR3 is made up of 15 amino acids. Trimming took 2 bases from V and 2 from J, leaving 9 bases between them. The germline V gene has CDR1 LNHDA and CDR2 SQIVND (reference sequence). This CDR3 reads CASSITQLNTGELFF. The CDR3 nucleotides read TGTGCCAGTAGTATAACCCAATTAAACACCGGGGAGCTGTTTTTT.

The CDR3 sequence is CASRQGDEQFF. The CDR3 bases are TGTGCCAGCAGACAAGGGGATGAGCAGTTCTTC. The gene calls are TRBV5-5 and TRBJ2-1; TRBD1 is a possible D gene (5 bases). CDR1 is SGHKS, CDR2 YYEKEE, per germline (reference sequence). Trimming took 5 bases from V and 8 from J, leaving 8 bases between them. There are 11 residues in the CDR3.

V and J are TRBV9 and TRBJ2-5; 8 nucleotides match TRBD1. The CDR3 is 15 amino acids. From germline, CDR1 is SGDLS and CDR2 YYNGEE. V was pared by 0 bases and J by 3 bases, with 4 bases of the junction left unmatched. The CDR3 here is CASSVVQGVKETQYF. The CDR3, as DNA: TGTGCCAGCAGCGTAGTACAGGGGGTAAAAGAGACCCAGTACTTC.

The chain combines TRBV7-2 with TRBJ2-7; TRBD2 aligns across 10 bases. Germline CDR1 is SGHTA and CDR2 is FQGNSA. Trimming at V came to 4 bases and at J to 5 bases, leaving 14 bases not matched to a gene. The CDR3 is 17 residues long. The CDR3, as DNA: TGTGCCAGCAGCTCTTTACTAGCGGGATACTCCCTCCACGAGCAGTACTTC. Amino acid sequence: CASSSLLAGYSLHEQYF.

The gene calls are TRBV9 and TRBJ1-2; D gene unclear. The CDR3 has 13 amino acids. V was trimmed by 5 bases and J by 0 bases, leaving 8 bases between them. Germline CDR1 is SGDLS and CDR2 is YYNGEE. The CDR3 DNA sequence: TGTGCCAGCAGTCGGGAAGCTAACTATGGCTACACCTTC. Translating it yields CASSREANYGYTF.